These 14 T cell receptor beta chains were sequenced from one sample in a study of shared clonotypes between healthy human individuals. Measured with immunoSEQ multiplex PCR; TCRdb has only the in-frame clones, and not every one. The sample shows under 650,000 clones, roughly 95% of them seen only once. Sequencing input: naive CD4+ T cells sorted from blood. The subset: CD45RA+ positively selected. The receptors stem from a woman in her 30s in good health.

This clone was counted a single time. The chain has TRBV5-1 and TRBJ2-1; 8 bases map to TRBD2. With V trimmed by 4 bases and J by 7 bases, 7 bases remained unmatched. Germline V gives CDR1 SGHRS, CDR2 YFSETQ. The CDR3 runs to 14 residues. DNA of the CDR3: TGCGCCAGCAGCCCTGGGGGGACTAGAAATGAGCAGTTCTTC. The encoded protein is CASSPGGTRNEQFF.

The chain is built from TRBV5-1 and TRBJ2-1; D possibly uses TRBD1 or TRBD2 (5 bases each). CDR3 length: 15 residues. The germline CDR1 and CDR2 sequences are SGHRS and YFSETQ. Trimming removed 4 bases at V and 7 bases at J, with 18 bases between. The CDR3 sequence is CASSGGRRIGNEQFF. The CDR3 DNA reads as TGCGCCAGCAGCGGGGGACGGCGGATCGGTAATGAGCAGTTCTTC.

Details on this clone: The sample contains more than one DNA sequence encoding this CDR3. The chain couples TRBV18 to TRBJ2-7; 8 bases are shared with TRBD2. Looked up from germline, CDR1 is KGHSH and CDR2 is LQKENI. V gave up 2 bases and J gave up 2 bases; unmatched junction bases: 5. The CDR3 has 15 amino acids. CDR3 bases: TGTGCCAGCTCACCAACCAGCGGGAGCCCCTACGAGCAGTACTTC. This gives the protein CASSPTSGSPYEQYF.

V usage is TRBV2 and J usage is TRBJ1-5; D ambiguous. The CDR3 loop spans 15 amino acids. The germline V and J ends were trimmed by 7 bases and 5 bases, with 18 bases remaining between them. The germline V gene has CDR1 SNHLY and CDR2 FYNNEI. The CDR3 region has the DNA TGTGCCAGCACCAAGGCCGCGGGGAGCGATCAGCCCCAGCATTTT. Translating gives CASTKAAGSDQPQHF.

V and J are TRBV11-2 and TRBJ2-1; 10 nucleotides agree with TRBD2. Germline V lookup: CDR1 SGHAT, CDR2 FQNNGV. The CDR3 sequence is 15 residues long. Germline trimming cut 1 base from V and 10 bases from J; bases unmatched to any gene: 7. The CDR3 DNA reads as TGTGCCAGCAGCTTAGTCGTGGTAGCGGGAGGCGAGCAGTTCTTC. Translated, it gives CASSLVVVAGGEQFF.

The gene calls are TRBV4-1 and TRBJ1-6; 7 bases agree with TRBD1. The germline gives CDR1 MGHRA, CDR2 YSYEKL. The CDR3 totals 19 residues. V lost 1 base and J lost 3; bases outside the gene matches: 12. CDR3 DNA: TGCGCCAGCAGCCAAGGCCCGGGACAGCTTCTCCTCTATAATTCACCCCTCCACTTT. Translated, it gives CASSQGPGQLLLYNSPLHF.

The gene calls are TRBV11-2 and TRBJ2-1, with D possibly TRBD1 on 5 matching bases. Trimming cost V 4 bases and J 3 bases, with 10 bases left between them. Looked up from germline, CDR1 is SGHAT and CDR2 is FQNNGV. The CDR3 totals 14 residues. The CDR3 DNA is TGTGCCAGCAGCTCTATCGACAGCTACAATGAGCAGTTCTTC. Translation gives CASSSIDSYNEQFF.

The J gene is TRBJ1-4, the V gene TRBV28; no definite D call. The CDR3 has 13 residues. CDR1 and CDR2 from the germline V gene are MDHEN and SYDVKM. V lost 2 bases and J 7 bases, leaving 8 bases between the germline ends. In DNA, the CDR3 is TGTGCCAGCAGTTTACCAGTTGGTGAAAAACTGTTTTTT. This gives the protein CASSLPVGEKLFF.

CDR3 protein: CAWSVGQGPTDTQYF. Here the CDR3 DNA reads TGTGCCTGGAGTGTGGGACAGGGGCCCACAGATACGCAGTATTTT. The genes are TRBV30 and TRBJ2-3, with TRBD1 matching 10 bases. This CDR3 has 15 amino acids. The V gene's germline CDR1 is GTSNPN and CDR2 SVGIG (reference sequence). Losses at the gene ends were 0 bases for V and 2 bases for J; bases not matched to a gene: 2. Together with reference TRBV30 and TRBJ2-3, the CDR3 gives the full variable domain: SQTIHQWPATLVQPVGSPLSLECTVEGTSNPNLYWYRQAAGRGLQLLFYSVGIGQISSEVPQNLSASRPQDRQFILSSKKLLLSDSGFYLCAWSVGQGPTDTQYFGPGTRLTVL.

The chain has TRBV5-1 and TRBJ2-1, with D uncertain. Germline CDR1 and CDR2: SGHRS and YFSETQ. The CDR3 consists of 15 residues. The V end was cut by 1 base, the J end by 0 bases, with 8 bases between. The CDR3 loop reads CASSLSPSSYNEQFF. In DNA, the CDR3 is TGCGCCAGCAGCTTGTCGCCAAGCTCCTACAATGAGCAGTTCTTC.

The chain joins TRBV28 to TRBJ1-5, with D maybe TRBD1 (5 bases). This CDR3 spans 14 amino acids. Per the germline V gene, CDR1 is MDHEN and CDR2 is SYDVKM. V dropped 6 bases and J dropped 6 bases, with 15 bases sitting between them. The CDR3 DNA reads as TGTGCCAGCAGAACCCCAGGGTTACGTCAGCCCCAGCATTTT. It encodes CASRTPGLRQPQHF. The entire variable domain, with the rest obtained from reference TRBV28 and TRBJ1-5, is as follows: DVKVTQSSRYLVKRTGEKVFLECVQDMDHENMFWYRQDPGLGLRLIYFSYDVKMKEKGDIPEGYSVSREKKERFSLILESASTNQTSMYLCASRTPGLRQPQHFGDGTRLSIL.

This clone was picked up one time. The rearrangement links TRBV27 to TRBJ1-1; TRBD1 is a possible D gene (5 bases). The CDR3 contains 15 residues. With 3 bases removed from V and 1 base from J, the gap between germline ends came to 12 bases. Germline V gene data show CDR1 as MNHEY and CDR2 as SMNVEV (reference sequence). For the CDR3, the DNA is TGTGCCAGCAGTTTCCGGGACTCAAAGAACACTGAAGCTTTCTTT. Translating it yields CASSFRDSKNTEAFF.

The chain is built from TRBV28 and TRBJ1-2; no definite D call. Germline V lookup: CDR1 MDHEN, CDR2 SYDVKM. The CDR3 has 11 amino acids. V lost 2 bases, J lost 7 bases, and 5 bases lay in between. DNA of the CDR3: TGTGCCAGCAGTTTAGGTCTTGGCTACACCTTC. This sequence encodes CASSLGLGYTF.

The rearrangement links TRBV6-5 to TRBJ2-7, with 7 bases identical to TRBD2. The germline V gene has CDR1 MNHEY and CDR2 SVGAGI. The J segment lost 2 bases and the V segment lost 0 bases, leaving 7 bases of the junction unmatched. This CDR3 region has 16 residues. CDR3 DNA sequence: TGTGCCAGCAGTTACTCGGTGGCGGGAGACACCTACGAGCAGTACTTC. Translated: CASSYSVAGDTYEQYF.